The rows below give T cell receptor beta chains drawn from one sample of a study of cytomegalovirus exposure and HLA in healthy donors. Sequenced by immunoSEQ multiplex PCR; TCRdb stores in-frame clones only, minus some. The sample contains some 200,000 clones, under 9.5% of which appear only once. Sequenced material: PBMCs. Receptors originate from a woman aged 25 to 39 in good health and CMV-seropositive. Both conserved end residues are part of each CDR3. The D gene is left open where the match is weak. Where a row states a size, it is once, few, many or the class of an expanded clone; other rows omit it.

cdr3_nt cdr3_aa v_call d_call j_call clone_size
TGTGCCAGCAGCCCCTCAGGGGGCTATGGCTACACCTTC CASSPSGGYGYTF TRBV6-5 TRBD1 TRBJ1-2 few
TGTGCCAGCAGCTTAGCGGCGGGACGCACTGAAGCTTTCTTT CASSLAAGRTEAFF TRBV7-2 NA TRBJ1-1 few
TGCAGTGCTAACGAGTATGGCTACACCTTC CSANEYGYTF TRBV20-1 NA TRBJ1-2 few
TGTGCCAGTAGAGGGGAAACTGAAGCTTTCTTT CASRGETEAFF TRBV19 NA TRBJ1-1 few
TGTGCCAGTACAAGACTAGCGGGGGGGGTGCAGTTCTTC CASTRLAGGVQFF TRBV2 TRBD2 TRBJ2-1 few
TGTGCCAGCTCACCAGATCGCCAGGACTATGGCTACACCTTC CASSPDRQDYGYTF TRBV18 NA TRBJ1-2 few
TGTGCCAGCAGCCAGGTTGTGGGACAGGGGAATGAAAAACTGTTTTTT CASSQVVGQGNEKLFF TRBV4-2 TRBD1 TRBJ1-4 few
TGTGCCAGCTCCCCATTACCGGGACTAGCCGCCAGAGACATTCAGTACTTC CASSPLPGLAARDIQYF TRBV18 TRBD2 TRBJ2-4 few
TGTGCCAGCAGCGTCCACAGGGAAAGCAATCAGCCCCAGCATTTT CASSVHRESNQPQHF TRBV9 NA TRBJ1-5 NA
TGCGCCAGCAGCCAAGATCGGGGGGCCCGGGAGACCCAGTACTTC CASSQDRGARETQYF TRBV4-1 NA TRBJ2-5 NA
TGTGCCAGCAGTGAACTGGGAGTCTCCTACAATGAGCAGTTCTTC CASSELGVSYNEQFF TRBV6-1 NA TRBJ2-1 NA
TGTGCCAGCAGCAATCGCTTGCCCCCCGTTTCGCTACTTAATGAAAAACTGTTTTTT CASSNRLPPVSLLNEKLFF TRBV21-1 NA TRBJ1-4 few
TGTGCCAGCAGCGGACTAGCGGGAGGGCCGAATCTCCCCTACGAGCAGTACTTC CASSGLAGGPNLPYEQYF TRBV5-4 TRBD2 TRBJ2-7 few
TGTGCCAGCAGCGTAGACCCAGCGGGAGGCATTAACGAGCAGTACTTC CASSVDPAGGINEQYF TRBV9 TRBD2 TRBJ2-7 NA
TGTGCCAGCAGCTTAGGCGGCAGGGTGTATTCCTACGAGCAGTACTTC CASSLGGRVYSYEQYF TRBV7-2 NA TRBJ2-7 few
TGCGCCAGCAGCCAAGATATATTGGGCATGAACACTGAAGCTTTCTTT CASSQDILGMNTEAFF TRBV4-1 NA TRBJ1-1 NA
TGCAGCGTTCCGGGACAGGGGGCATCTGGCTACACCTTC CSVPGQGASGYTF TRBV29-1 TRBD1 TRBJ1-2 few
TGTGCCAGCAGTTACTTGACAGGGGGAGGAAACACCATATATTTT CASSYLTGGGNTIYF TRBV6-5 TRBD1 TRBJ1-3 NA
TGCGCCAGCAGATTGGGGACAGACAATGAAAAACTGTTTTTT CASRLGTDNEKLFF TRBV5-1 TRBD1 TRBJ1-4 NA
TGTGCCAGCATAAGCTTGCCAAATGAGCAGTTCTTC CASISLPNEQFF TRBV6-1 NA TRBJ2-1 few
TGTGCCAGTAGTTTTGGCTCGAACACTGAAGCTTTCTTT CASSFGSNTEAFF TRBV19 NA TRBJ1-1 few
TGCAGCGGCGCCCGGGAATCCCATACCGGGGAGCTGTTTTTT CSGARESHTGELFF TRBV29-1 NA TRBJ2-2 few
TGCGCCAGCAGCCAAACCTTCCTGGGGCGACGGCCAGCGGGTGGCTCAGATACGCAGTATTTT CASSQTFLGRRPAGGSDTQYF TRBV4-1 NA TRBJ2-3 few
TGTGCCTGGAGTGGTTTAGCGGAGGGGTCCTACGAGCAGTACTTC CAWSGLAEGSYEQYF TRBV30 NA TRBJ2-7 NA
TGTGCTAGTGGTATCCCGACAGCGAGCAATCAGCCCCAGCATTTT CASGIPTASNQPQHF TRBV12-5 NA TRBJ1-5 NA
TGTGCCTGGAACCCCGGGACTATCCCCTACAATGAGCAGTTCTTC CAWNPGTIPYNEQFF TRBV30 TRBD2 TRBJ2-1 NA
TGTGCCAGCAGCTTTGGTATCCGAGAACTGTTTTTT CASSFGIRELFF TRBV5-6 NA TRBJ1-4 NA
TGTGCCAGTAGTATTAGGATCGAGGCAGGGGAGCTGTTTTTT CASSIRIEAGELFF TRBV19 NA TRBJ2-2 many
TGTGCCACCAGCAGGGGGACAGGGTCCTTCTCCTACGAGCAGTACTTC CATSRGTGSFSYEQYF TRBV15 TRBD1 TRBJ2-7 NA
TGTGCCATCAGTGTCTATGCTAGCGGGAGTAGAGGTGAGCAGTTCTTC CAISVYASGSRGEQFF TRBV10-3 TRBD2 TRBJ2-1 NA
TGTGCCAGCAGCCAAGATATGTGGCTTACTGAAGCTTTCTTT CASSQDMWLTEAFF TRBV14 NA TRBJ1-1 few
TGTGCCAGCAGCCCCCTCGGCGGGATTAGCACAGATACGCAGTATTTT CASSPLGGISTDTQYF TRBV2 NA TRBJ2-3 few
TGTGCCAGCAGTTTGACAGCTTCCTACGAGCAGTACTTC CASSLTASYEQYF TRBV28 NA TRBJ2-7 few
TGTGCCAGCAGCTTAGATGGGTGGACAAATGAAAAACTGTTTTTT CASSLDGWTNEKLFF TRBV7-6 NA TRBJ1-4 NA
TGTGCCATCAGTGAGGACAGGGGGCAGTTCTTC CAISEDRGQFF TRBV10-3 TRBD1 TRBJ2-1 NA
TGCGCCACCCAGGACAGGGGCAATCCTGGAAACACCATATATTTT CATQDRGNPGNTIYF TRBV10-1 TRBD1 TRBJ1-3 few
TGCGCCAGCAGCTTGGAAGGGAGCGACACTGAAGCTTTCTTT CASSLEGSDTEAFF TRBV5-1 NA TRBJ1-1 few
TGTGCCACCAGCAGAGGGACGTCTAGCGGAGCAGATACGCAGTATTTT CATSRGTSSGADTQYF TRBV15 TRBD2 TRBJ2-3 NA
TGTGCCAGCAGTTCCCTGACAGGGGGCTACACTGAAGCTTTCTTT CASSSLTGGYTEAFF TRBV6-5 TRBD1 TRBJ1-1 NA
TGTGCCAGCAGCCTAGGGACAGATCTGGGGCTAAAATATAATTCACCCCTCCACTTT CASSLGTDLGLKYNSPLHF TRBV5-8 TRBD1 TRBJ1-6 NA
TGCGCCAGCAGCGGAGGACAGGGAAGGGTTAAGAACACTGAAGCTTTCTTT CASSGGQGRVKNTEAFF TRBV5-1 TRBD1 TRBJ1-1 few
TGTGCCAGCAGCGCGCGGACAGCGTTTAGGACTGAAGCTTTCTTT CASSARTAFRTEAFF TRBV9 NA TRBJ1-1 few
TGTGCCAGCAGCGTAGTTCCTACCAGCCCGGGACAATTGAGCTCCTACAATGAGCAGTTCTTC CASSVVPTSPGQLSSYNEQFF TRBV9 NA TRBJ2-1 few
TGTGCCAGCAGCTTAACCAGGGGTAACACTGAAGCTTTCTTT CASSLTRGNTEAFF TRBV11-2 NA TRBJ1-1 NA
TGTGCCAGCAGTGCGACAGGGAGTCGGGGCTACACCTTC CASSATGSRGYTF TRBV6-5 TRBD1 TRBJ1-2 few
TGTGCCAGCAGCTTGGGGCGGAGCTACGAGCAGTACTTC CASSLGRSYEQYF TRBV28 NA TRBJ2-7 NA